This is a list of T cell receptor beta chains from one sample in a study of blood T cell repertoires in COVID-19. The table came from immunoSEQ multiplex PCR; TCRdb's copy has only in-frame clones and leaves some out. Among approximately 53,000 clones, around four fifths were seen once, and the ten largest hold approximately 5.3%. Material: PBMCs or T cells enriched from blood (not recorded which). Receptor source: a woman aged 50 to 60 with acute COVID-19. The CDR3 runs from the conserved cysteine through the conserved F or W. D genes are given only for firm matches. The size field is filled for only some rows; it gives once, few, many or a size class.

TRBD1	medium-sized	TRBV6-5	TRBJ1-2	CASSDRVGYGYTF	TGTGCCAGCAGCGACAGGGTAGGGTATGGCTACACCTTC
-	once	TRBV12-3/TRBV12-4	TRBJ1-2	CASSLTGRGYTF	TGTGCCAGCAGTTTAACAGGGCGGGGCTACACCTTC
-	-	TRBV7-8	TRBJ2-7	CASTSDTSSYEQYF	TGTGCCAGCACCTCTGACACCAGCTCCTACGAGCAGTACTTC
TRBD2	-	TRBV3-1/TRBV3-2	TRBJ2-5	CASSLSLARPETQYF	TGTGCCAGCAGCCTATCACTAGCGCGCCCAGAGACCCAGTACTTC
-	-	TRBV7-9	TRBJ1-2	CASSLEGGNYGYTF	TGTGCCAGCAGCTTAGAAGGGGGTAACTATGGCTACACCTTC
TRBD1	-	TRBV10-1	TRBJ2-3	CASVDRGTDTQYF	TGCGCCAGCGTTGACAGGGGAACAGATACGCAGTATTTT
-	-	TRBV28	TRBJ2-5	CASSLAEPPQETQYF	TGTGCCAGCAGTTTAGCGGAGCCCCCCCAAGAGACCCAGTACTTC
TRBD1	-	TRBV6-5	TRBJ2-2	CASSNRGWDTGELFF	TGTGCCAGCAGCAACAGGGGATGGGACACCGGGGAGCTGTTTTTT
-	-	TRBV10-1	TRBJ1-2	CASSDKERISCGYTF	TGCGCCAGCAGTGATAAGGAGCGTATCTCTTGTGGCTACACCTTC
TRBD1	-	TRBV7-6	TRBJ1-2	CASSLAQGQGPNYGYTF	TGTGCCAGCAGCTTAGCGCAGGGACAGGGACCTAACTATGGCTACACCTTC
-	-	TRBV7-9	TRBJ1-5	CASSLAGGSNQPQHF	TGTGCCAGCAGCTTAGCGGGGGGTAGCAATCAGCCCCAGCATTTT
TRBD1	-	TRBV6-5	TRBJ1-2	CASRWGQGYTF	TGTGCCAGCAGATGGGGACAGGGCTACACCTTC
-	-	TRBV3-1/TRBV3-2	TRBJ2-5	CASSPRTTQETQYF	TGTGCCAGCAGCCCCCGGACTACCCAAGAGACCCAGTACTTC
-	once	TRBV19	TRBJ2-5	CASSKDTSGETQYF	TGTGCCAGTAGTAAAGACACGAGCGGAGAGACCCAGTACTTC
TRBD1	-	TRBV6-6	TRBJ1-4	CASSVPQGEKLFF	TGTGCCAGCAGTGTGCCACAGGGGGAAAAACTGTTTTTT
TRBD1	-	TRBV16	TRBJ1-2	CASSLVPGQGNYGYTF	TGTGCCAGCAGCCTAGTCCCGGGACAGGGGAACTATGGCTACACCTTC
-	-	TRBV27	TRBJ1-4	CASSPLIQASRQEKLFF	TGTGCCAGCAGTCCTCTAATACAGGCCTCCCGTCAGGAAAAACTGTTTTTT
-	-	TRBV11-2	TRBJ2-6	CASSPYSGANVLTF	TGTGCCAGCAGCCCGTACTCTGGGGCCAACGTCCTGACTTTC
-	-	TRBV6-2/TRBV6-3	TRBJ2-5	CASSRTIGGETQYF	TGTGCCAGCAGTCGAACTATAGGTGGGGAGACCCAGTACTTC
-	-	TRBV5-4	TRBJ2-3	CASSLGGTSSTDTQYF	TGTGCCAGCAGCTTGGGGGGCACATCTAGCACAGATACGCAGTATTTT
-	-	TRBV10-3	TRBJ2-3	CAISESRTTTDTQYF	TGTGCCATCAGTGAGTCCAGGACAACAACAGATACGCAGTATTTT
-	-	TRBV2	TRBJ1-5	CASSEFANQPQHF	TGTGCCAGCAGTGAATTCGCGAATCAGCCCCAGCATTTT
TRBD1	-	TRBV6-5	TRBJ1-2	CASSYSTGHGYTF	TGTGCCAGCAGTTACTCGACAGGGCATGGCTACACCTTC
-	once	TRBV7-3	TRBJ1-2	CASSPGRDFREGYTF	TGTGCCAGCAGCCCAGGACGGGACTTTCGAGAGGGCTACACCTTC
TRBD1	-	TRBV5-1	TRBJ2-6	CASSQTTGGTGANVLTF	TGCGCCAGCAGCCAAACCACAGGGGGCACTGGGGCCAACGTCCTGACTTTC
-	-	TRBV5-1	TRBJ1-2	CASSAPGGSTF	TGCGCCAGCAGCGCTCCGGGTGGGAGCACCTTC
-	-	TRBV12-3/TRBV12-4	TRBJ1-5	CASSLNGQPQHF	TGTGCCAGCAGTTTAAACGGTCAGCCCCAGCATTTT
TRBD1	-	TRBV12-3/TRBV12-4	TRBJ1-1	CASRDRGITEAFF	TGTGCCAGTCGGGACAGGGGAATCACTGAAGCTTTCTTT
-	few	TRBV7-2	TRBJ2-1	CASSSSFSYNEQFF	TGTGCCAGCAGCTCTAGCTTCTCCTACAATGAGCAGTTCTTC
-	-	TRBV13	TRBJ1-5	CASSSGGVRSNQPQHF	TGTGCCAGCAGCTCGGGGGGGGTTCGGAGCAATCAGCCCCAGCATTTT
TRBD1	-	TRBV13	TRBJ1-3	CASSYGQGEGNTIYF	TGTGCCAGCAGCTATGGACAGGGTGAAGGAAACACCATATATTTT
-	-	TRBV6-1	TRBJ2-7	CASSEHQGYEQYF	TGTGCCAGCAGTGAACATCAGGGCTACGAGCAGTACTTC
-	-	TRBV7-2	TRBJ1-6	CASSPSGDSPLHF	TGTGCCAGCAGCCCATCAGGGGATTCACCCCTCCACTTT
TRBD1	-	TRBV3-1/TRBV3-2	TRBJ2-1	CASSHPGTGSSYNEQFF	TGTGCCAGCAGCCATCCCGGGACAGGGAGTTCCTACAATGAGCAGTTCTTC
-	-	TRBV30	TRBJ2-7	CAWSVLGVGYEQYF	TGTGCCTGGAGTGTACTCGGGGTGGGCTACGAGCAGTACTTC
-	-	TRBV11-2	TRBJ1-1	CASRKGLTGRNTEAFF	TGTGCCAGCCGAAAGGGTCTAACAGGGAGGAACACTGAAGCTTTCTTT
-	-	TRBV7-7	TRBJ2-7	CASSLGQGSSYEQYF	TGTGCTAGCAGCTTAGGGCAGGGTAGCTCCTACGAGCAGTACTTC
TRBD1	-	TRBV9	TRBJ1-1	CASSFLPRGENTEAFF	TGTGCCAGCAGCTTCCTACCCAGGGGGGAGAACACTGAAGCTTTCTTT
TRBD1	-	TRBV6-5	TRBJ2-1	CASSYSGQGTNEQFF	TGTGCCAGCAGTTACTCGGGACAGGGGACCAATGAGCAGTTCTTC
TRBD2	-	TRBV6-5	TRBJ2-1	CASTPTSGGQDEQFF	TGTGCCAGCACCCCTACTAGCGGGGGCCAGGATGAGCAGTTCTTC
TRBD2	-	TRBV3-1/TRBV3-2	TRBJ2-1	CASSQELGLAGLSSYNEQFF	TGTGCCAGCAGCCAAGAACTTGGACTAGCGGGGTTAAGCTCCTACAATGAGCAGTTCTTC
-	-	TRBV18	TRBJ2-3	CASSSDLRDTQYF	TGTGCCAGCTCGTCGGATTTGAGGGATACGCAGTATTTT
-	-	TRBV20-1	TRBJ1-1	CSARDSYEAFF	TGCAGTGCTAGAGACAGTTATGAAGCTTTCTTT
-	once	TRBV5-1	TRBJ2-7	CASSRDTQSYEQYF	TGCGCCAGCAGCCGGGACACGCAATCCTACGAGCAGTACTTC
-	-	TRBV12-3/TRBV12-4	TRBJ2-7	CASSPDGSYEQYF	TGTGCCAGCAGTCCTGACGGGTCCTACGAGCAGTACTTC
-	-	TRBV12-3/TRBV12-4	TRBJ2-7	CASSRTGVYEQYF	TGTGCCAGCAGCCGCACGGGGGTCTACGAGCAGTACTTC
-	few	TRBV7-8	TRBJ1-1	CASSLEARTEAFF	TGTGCCAGCAGCTTAGAGGCGAGGACTGAAGCTTTCTTT
-	-	TRBV2	TRBJ1-1	CASARNSANTEAFF	TGTGCCAGCGCGAGGAACTCGGCGAACACTGAAGCTTTCTTT
TRBD1	-	TRBV11-2	TRBJ2-1	CASSLQTGWNEQFF	TGTGCCAGCAGCTTACAGACAGGGTGGAATGAGCAGTTCTTC
-	-	TRBV4-2	TRBJ2-5	CASSQDGGYQETQYF	TGTGCCAGCAGCCAAGATGGGGGGTACCAAGAGACCCAGTACTTC
-	-	TRBV19	TRBJ2-7	CASSRRLGGDSYEQYF	TGTGCCAGTAGTAGGAGGCTGGGCGGGGACTCCTACGAGCAGTACTTC
-	-	TRBV10-1	TRBJ2-7	CASSEVSGKGEQYF	TGCGCCAGCAGTGAAGTTTCCGGGAAAGGGGAGCAGTACTTC
TRBD2	-	TRBV27	TRBJ2-1	CASASGGPYNEQFF	TGTGCCAGCGCGAGCGGGGGACCCTACAATGAGCAGTTCTTC